This T cell receptor (beta chain) was observed in a study of monozygotic twins with cystic fibrosis. Whole-study results and caveats: J usage was most co-twin-similar in 8 of 16 pairs, V in 13. No link emerged between shared CDR3 counts and age, concordance or severity. Monozygotic CF twin pairs shared significantly more nucleotide-identical clonotypes than unrelated CF individuals did. The repertoire was suggested to be naive-dominated, clonality median around 0.01.

With 5 bases clipped from V and 3 bases from J, the junction kept 6 bases outside the gene matches. The CDR3 sequence is 15 residues long. CDR1 is SNHLY and CDR2 is FYNNEI in the germline V gene. Generated by immunoSEQ multiplex PCR, the TCRdb table keeps only in-frame clones and is missing some. The sample contains 36,000 or so clones, 80% to 95% of which appear only once. In this sample, this clone turned up a few times. Its matching antigen is unknown. The rearrangement uses TRBV2 and TRBJ1-5; 8 nucleotides match TRBD1. Sequenced: blood. This sequence originates from a boy under 10 years old with cystic fibrosis. CDR3 loop: CASSQDREVNQPQHF. CDR3 in DNA: TGTGCCAGCAGTCAGGACAGGGAGGTCAATCAGCCCCAGCATTTT.